This T cell receptor beta chain was documented in a study of blood T cell repertoires in COVID-19. About the research overall: Sites in the United States, Italy and Spain provided acute and convalescent COVID-19 samples. From T cells, B-cell-depleted T cells, or PBMCs came the material, which was cDNA or gDNA.

Germline assignment: CDR1 KGHSH and CDR2 LQKENI. The CDR3 is 14 amino acids. V lost 2 bases to trimming and J lost 5 bases; unmatched junction nucleotides: 5. In the study's own analysis: Reference gene primer amplification gave estimated nucleated cell counts. The protocol was immunoSEQ multiplex PCR, while the TCRdb copy is restricted to in-frame clones and leaves out a portion. Clone size and V and J calls were adopted from that table, with D and trimming inferred from the DNA. Among about 280,000 clones listed, over 75% were seen once. The receptor was isolated from a human donor in a cohort sampled during active COVID-19. The rearrangement joins TRBV18 to TRBJ2-7, with 8 bases identical to TRBD1. The sequencing input was peripheral blood. The CDR3 is CASSPGTGFHEQYF. The CDR3 nucleotides are TGTGCCAGCTCACCAGGGACAGGATTCCACGAGCAGTACTTC.